The 6 T cell receptor beta chains below were found in one sample sequenced in a study of control samples from healthy donors and cancer patients (dated by TCRdb to the early 2020s). The library was produced with the immunoSEQ multiplex PCR assay. This is the immuneACCESS table as TCRdb keeps it, with only in-frame sequences that have V and J called. A part of the clones is gone; compared with another copy, unresolved V genes explain less than half, and the rest is unexplained. This sample comprises 60,000 to 80,000 clones, roughly 90% of them detected only once. The ten largest clones add up to under 4.5% of the sample. The sequenced sample was blood. Receptors originate from a woman aged 50 to 65 in good health.

The rearrangement links TRBV7-3 to TRBJ2-2; perhaps TRBD2 as D (5 bases). The CDR3 has 18 amino acids. Per the germline V gene, CDR1 is SGHTA and CDR2 is FQGTGA. The V gene lost 2 bases and the J gene lost 4 bases, with 20 bases spanning the gap. The CDR3 loop is CASSLQATDISGTGELFF. The DNA of the CDR3 is TGTGCCAGCAGCTTACAGGCTACTGATATAAGCGGCACCGGGGAGCTGTTTTTT.

The chain joins TRBV10-3 to TRBJ2-7, with TRBD2 identical over 8 bases. Germline V gene lookup returns CDR1 ENHRY and CDR2 SYGVKD. Trimming at V came to 3 bases and at J to 1 base, leaving 8 bases not matched to a gene. This CDR3 is 16 amino acids long. The CDR3 reads CAISDVSGRGSYEQYF. The CDR3 DNA follows: TGTGCCATCAGTGACGTCAGCGGGAGAGGTTCCTACGAGCAGTACTTC.

On this clone itself: Mismatch with germline at one junction end may stem from a read error. This chain connects TRBV12-3 or TRBV12-4 to TRBJ1-2; no clear D gene. The CDR3 extends over 11 amino acids. CDR3 region: CASSQTTALEF. The CDR3 region has the DNA TGTGCCAGCAGTCAAACGACGGCATTGGAGTTC.

This chain joins TRBV28 and TRBJ2-7; D possibly corresponds to TRBD2 (5 bases). The CDR3 sequence is 13 residues long. The V and J ends lost 7 bases and 1 base respectively, with 11 bases between them. Germline lookup yields CDR1 MDHEN and CDR2 SYDVKM. Written as DNA, the CDR3 is TGTGCCAGCATGGACTCACCATCCTACGAGCAGTACTTC. Its translation: CASMDSPSYEQYF. Based on the CDR3 plus reference TRBV28 and TRBJ2-7, the full variable domain is DVKVTQSSRYLVKRTGEKVFLECVQDMDHENMFWYRQDPGLGLRLIYFSYDVKMKEKGDIPEGYSVSREKKERFSLILESASTNQTSMYLCASMDSPSYEQYFGPGTRLTVT.

J is TRBJ2-7 and V is TRBV3-1 (or the pseudogene TRBV3-2), with a possible D match to TRBD1 (6 bases). Looked up from germline, CDR1 is LGHDT and CDR2 is YNNKEL (reference sequence). With 1 base removed from V and 4 bases from J, the gap between germline ends came to 17 bases. The CDR3 extends over 16 amino acids. CDR3 sequence reads: CASSQGTGKRRYEQYF. CDR3 bases: TGTGCCAGCAGCCAAGGTACAGGGAAGCGAAGGTACGAGCAGTACTTC.

The gene calls are TRBV5-4 and TRBJ2-3; D gene unclear. CDR1 is SGHNT, CDR2 YYREEE, per germline (reference sequence). Trimming left V 0 bases short and J 8 bases short, with 7 bases between. The CDR3 spans 12 residues. CDR3 in DNA: TGTGCCAGCAGCTTGGGGGTTGGTACGCAGTATTTT. This translates into CASSLGVGTQYF. The whole variable domain, remainder taken from reference TRBV5-4 and TRBJ2-3, is ETGVTQSPTHLIKTRGQQVTLRCSSQSGHNTVSWYQQALGQGPQFIFQYYREEENGRGNFPPRFSGLQFPNYSSELNVNALELDDSALYLCASSLGVGTQYFGPGTRLTVL.